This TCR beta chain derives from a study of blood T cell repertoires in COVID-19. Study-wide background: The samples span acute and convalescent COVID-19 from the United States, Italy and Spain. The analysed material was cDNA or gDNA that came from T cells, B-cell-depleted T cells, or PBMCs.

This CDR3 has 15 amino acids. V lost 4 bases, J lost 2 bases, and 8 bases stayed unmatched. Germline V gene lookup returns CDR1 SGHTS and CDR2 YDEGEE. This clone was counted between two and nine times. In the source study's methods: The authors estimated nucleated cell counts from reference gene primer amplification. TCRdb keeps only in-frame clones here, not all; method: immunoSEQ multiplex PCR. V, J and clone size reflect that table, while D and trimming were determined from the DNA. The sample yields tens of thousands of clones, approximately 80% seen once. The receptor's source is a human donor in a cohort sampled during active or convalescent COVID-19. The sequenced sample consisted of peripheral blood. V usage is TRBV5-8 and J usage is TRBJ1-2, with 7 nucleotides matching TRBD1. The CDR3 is CASSPTGSLNYGYTF. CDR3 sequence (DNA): TGTGCCAGCAGCCCGACAGGGTCCCTCAACTATGGCTACACCTTC.